In its sample, the clone carrying this T cell receptor (beta chain) was seen a few times. This specimen belongs to a study of shared clonotypes between healthy human individuals. In germline, CDR1 is GTSNPN, CDR2 SVGIG (reference sequence). CDR3 length equals 11 residues. V was trimmed by 1 base and J by 6 bases, leaving 6 bases between them. Using immunoSEQ multiplex PCR, the repertoire was profiled, and TCRdb retains in-frame clones only, with some absent. Here the sample spans 500,000 or so clones, roughly 95% being singletons. This receptor was identified in a woman in her thirties in good health. V gene TRBV30 combines with J gene TRBJ1-2; the D gene is possibly TRBD1 (6 bases). Source material: naive CD4+ T cells sorted from blood. The sample's subset: CD45RA+ positively selected. The CDR3 loop is CAWSEGDGYTF. CDR3 bases: TGTGCCTGGAGTGAGGGGGATGGCTACACCTTC.